Below, 26 T cell receptor beta chains from the same sample are listed, as sequenced in a study of human thymus T cells (dated by TCRdb to 2019 to 2021). Libraries were prepared through the immunoSEQ multiplex PCR assay. TCRdb limited this immuneACCESS table to in-frame rearrangements with V and J called. A share of clones is missing; checked studies link under half to unresolved V genes, and the rest is unexplained. The sample yields about 120,000 clones; around 95% were counted once. The ten largest clones represent 0.02% to 0.03% of the sample. The thymus tissue came from surgical resects taken out during corrective cardiac surgery. The sequenced material came from thymus tissue. These receptors were obtained from a boy less than two years old with a congenital heart defect but otherwise immunologically healthy.

The chain uses TRBV5-4 and TRBJ2-3, with 8 bases identical to TRBD1. V was pared by 0 bases and J by 2 bases, with 17 bases of the junction left unmatched. This CDR3 has 20 amino acids. The germline gives CDR1 SGHNT, CDR2 YYREEE (reference sequence). CDR3 bases: TGTGCCAGCAGCTTGGGGACAGGGCTTCGCCCAGCAATTTACACAGATACGCAGTATTTT. Amino acids: CASSLGTGLRPAIYTDTQYF.

V usage is TRBV21-1 and J usage is TRBJ1-4. TRBV21-1 is a pseudogene locus. This CDR3 contains 15 residues. CDR3 amino acids: CASSKRSRDNEKLFF. The DNA of the CDR3 is TGTGCCAGCAGCAAAAGGTCGAGGGATAATGAAAAACTGTTTTTT.

The genes are TRBV6-1 and TRBJ1-4; weak D call: TRBD1 (5 bases). The germline gives CDR1 MNHNS, CDR2 SASEGT. Trimming stripped 4 bases from V and 3 bases from J, with 15 bases between. The CDR3 is made up of 16 amino acids. CDR3 bases: TGTGCCAGCAGTGCAGACCGGGACCCACCTAATGAAAAACTGTTTTTT. It codes for CASSADRDPPNEKLFF.

The chain joins TRBV6-5 to TRBJ2-3; no clear D gene. CDR1 is MNHEY, CDR2 SVGAGI, per germline. The CDR3 is 14 residues long. The ends were cut back, 2 bases at V and 3 bases at J, with 9 bases in the middle. CDR3 DNA sequence: TGTGCCAGCAGTTACGTAATGGGAACAGATACGCAGTATTTT. Translating gives CASSYVMGTDTQYF.

J is TRBJ2-1 and V is TRBV4-3, with 8 bases matching TRBD1. The CDR3 spans 17 residues. CDR1 and CDR2 from the germline V gene are LGHNA and YSLEER. With 2 bases clipped from V and 9 bases from J, the junction kept 15 bases outside the gene matches. CDR3 sequence reads: CASSQTRTGRGTGEQFF. In DNA form, the CDR3 reads TGCGCCAGCAGCCAAACCCGGACAGGGCGCGGTACCGGTGAGCAGTTCTTC.

This chain uses TRBV7-8 with TRBJ1-3; D gene unclear. Germline CDR1 and CDR2: SGHVS and FQNEAQ. V dropped 7 bases and J dropped 2 bases, with 6 bases sitting between them. The CDR3 has 12 amino acids. The CDR3 bases are TGTGCCAGCACCGGACCTGGAAACACCATATATTTT. As protein: CASTGPGNTIYF.

This clone was seen once. This chain connects TRBV4-1 to TRBJ1-1; no clear D gene. Germline V gene sequence: CDR1 MGHRA, CDR2 YSYEKL. The CDR3 loop spans 16 amino acids. V gave up 4 bases and J gave up 0 bases, with 15 bases separating them. The CDR3 reads CASSLLSWEMNTEAFF. CDR3 nucleotides: TGCGCCAGCAGCCTCCTTTCGTGGGAGATGAACACTGAAGCTTTCTTT.

The V gene is TRBV9, the J gene TRBJ2-2; 8 bases agree with TRBD2. The CDR3 loop spans 14 amino acids. The V and J ends lost 3 bases and 7 bases, in that order; junction bases with no gene match: 5. Germline loops: CDR1 SGDLS, CDR2 YYNGEE. The CDR3 sequence is CASSGGLVNGELFF. For the CDR3, the DNA is TGTGCCAGCAGCGGGGGACTAGTGAACGGGGAGCTGTTTTTT.

This clone has just a few counts. This chain joins TRBV9 and TRBJ2-1; 11 nucleotides match TRBD2. The CDR3 is 17 amino acids. Unmatched junction bases numbered 8, after V lost 4 bases and J lost 2 bases. CDR1 is SGDLS and CDR2 is YYNGEE in the germline V gene. Written as DNA, the CDR3 is TGTGCCAGCAGCCCGCGACTAGCGGGGCCCCCCTACAATGAGCAGTTCTTC. This sequence encodes CASSPRLAGPPYNEQFF.

The CDR3 DNA reads as TGTGCCAGCAGTTTATGCACGGGAGCTGATAGGAACACTGAAGCTTTCTTT. Amino acid sequence: CASSLCTGADRNTEAFF. The V gene is TRBV28, the J gene TRBJ1-1; no definite D call. The CDR3 loop spans 17 amino acids. Looked up from germline, CDR1 is MDHEN and CDR2 is SYDVKM. Trimming shortened V by 0 bases and J by 1 base, and 15 bases separated the two germline ends. The full variable domain, its missing parts supplied by reference TRBV28 and TRBJ1-1, is DVKVTQSSRYLVKRTGEKVFLECVQDMDHENMFWYRQDPGLGLRLIYFSYDVKMKEKGDIPEGYSVSREKKERFSLILESASTNQTSMYLCASSLCTGADRNTEAFFGQGTRLTVV.

The chain is built from TRBV10-1 and TRBJ2-3; D is perhaps TRBD2 (5 bases). Germline V gives CDR1 WNHNN, CDR2 SYGVQD (reference sequence). V was shortened by 4 bases and J by 3 bases, with 11 bases between the two germline ends. This CDR3 spans 14 amino acids. CDR3 region: CASSGRSRTDTQYF. CDR3 coding DNA: TGCGCCAGCAGTGGGAGGTCACGGACAGATACGCAGTATTTT.

This chain connects TRBV9 to TRBJ2-7; 10 bases agree with TRBD2. The CDR3 loop spans 15 amino acids. Per germline, CDR1 SGDLS and CDR2 YYNGEE. J lost 2 bases, V lost 4 bases, and 6 bases had no gene match. CDR3 residues: CASSSRTSGTYEQYF. CDR3 DNA sequence: TGTGCCAGCAGCTCTCGGACTAGCGGTACCTACGAGCAGTACTTC.

The V and J genes are TRBV7-9 and TRBJ2-1, with D tentatively TRBD1 or TRBD2 (5 bases each). The germline V gene encodes CDR1 SEHNR and CDR2 FQNEAQ (reference sequence). The length of the CDR3 is 18 residues. V lost 1 base, J lost 2 bases, and 18 bases lay in between. The CDR3 DNA is TGTGCCAGCAGCTTAGGAACACAGGTTGGACTGACCTACAATGAGCAGTTCTTC. It yields the protein CASSLGTQVGLTYNEQFF. Complete variable domain (other parts from reference TRBV7-9 and TRBJ2-1): DTGVSQNPRHKITKRGQNVTFRCDPISEHNRLYWYRQTLGQGPEFLTYFQNEAQLEKSRLLSDRFSAERPKGSFSTLEIQRTEQGDSAMYLCASSLGTQVGLTYNEQFFGPGTRLTVL.

The chain uses TRBV19 and TRBJ2-1; a weak D match, TRBD2 (5 bases). Germline values: CDR1 LNHDA, CDR2 SQIVND (reference sequence). The CDR3 totals 11 residues. The V end lost 5 bases, the J end lost 15 bases, and 14 bases lay between the germline ends. CDR3: CASSYNSVAFF. CDR3 bases: TGTGCCAGTAGTTACAATAGCGTAGCGTTCTTC.

The chain joins TRBV5-6 to TRBJ2-7, with 9 bases identical to TRBD1. With 4 bases clipped from V and 6 bases from J, the junction kept 8 bases outside the gene matches. CDR1 SGHDT and CDR2 YYEEEE come from the germline V gene. The CDR3 runs to 14 residues. DNA for the CDR3: TGTGCCAGCAGCACCCTGAAGACAGGGGGCGAGCAGTACTTC. Protein sequence: CASSTLKTGGEQYF.

This clone was found once. The rearrangement joins TRBV4-3 to TRBJ1-1, with 9 bases identical to TRBD1. Germline values: CDR1 LGHNA, CDR2 YSLEER. V lost 0 bases, J lost 3 bases, and 5 bases stayed unmatched. CDR3 length: 16 residues. In nucleotides, the CDR3 is TGCGCCAGCAGCCAAGATGGGGACAGGGACGACACTGAAGCTTTCTTT. Its protein is CASSQDGDRDDTEAFF.

The chain carries TRBV30 and TRBJ2-4; D possibly corresponds to TRBD1 (6 bases). Germline loops: CDR1 GTSNPN, CDR2 SVGIG (reference sequence). The CDR3 is 18 residues long. Deletions cut 3 bases from V and 2 bases from J, with 23 bases between. CDR3 residues: CAWSKPNYQGFTKNIQYF. For the CDR3, the DNA is TGTGCCTGGAGCAAACCGAACTACCAGGGGTTTACCAAAAACATTCAGTACTTC.

This clone was observed a single time. The chain combines TRBV19 with TRBJ2-6; TRBD2 agrees at 8 bases. CDR1 and CDR2 from the germline V gene are LNHDA and SQIVND (reference sequence). With 6 bases clipped from V and 2 bases from J, the junction kept 3 bases outside the gene matches. CDR3 length equals 15 residues. The CDR3 loop is CASSNGGAGANVLTF. CDR3 coding DNA: TGTGCCAGTAGCAACGGGGGGGCTGGGGCCAACGTCCTGACTTTC.

V and J are TRBV7-6 and TRBJ1-1; D uncertain. V gave up 0 bases and J gave up 1 base, with 3 bases separating them. The germline V gene has CDR1 SGHVS and CDR2 FNYEAQ. This CDR3 has 13 amino acids. The CDR3, as DNA: TGTGCCAGCAGCTTAGCCGAGAACACTGAAGCTTTCTTT. Amino acid sequence: CASSLAENTEAFF.

This chain joins TRBV2 and TRBJ2-7, with unresolved D. The CDR3 spans 15 residues. In germline, CDR1 is SNHLY, CDR2 FYNNEI. V dropped 3 bases and J dropped 2 bases, with 14 bases sitting between them. CDR3 in amino acids: CASSDIEDTTYEQYF. The CDR3 nucleotides are TGTGCCAGCAGTGACATCGAGGATACCACCTACGAGCAGTACTTC.

V gene TRBV11-2 combines with J gene TRBJ2-7; maybe TRBD2 (7 bases). CDR1 is SGHAT and CDR2 is FQNNGV in the germline V gene. This CDR3 has 15 amino acids. V gave up 4 bases and J gave up 0 bases, with 13 bases separating them. The DNA for the CDR3 is TGTGCCAGCAGCTACGGGGGGCCGTCCTCCTACGAGCAGTACTTC. It yields the protein CASSYGGPSSYEQYF.

This chain uses TRBV28 with TRBJ2-3; 11 nucleotides line up with TRBD2. The J segment lost 5 bases and the V segment lost 3 bases, leaving 7 bases of the junction unmatched. The CDR3 runs 16 residues. The germline CDR1 and CDR2 sequences are MDHEN and SYDVKM. CDR3 coding DNA: TGTGCCAGCAGTTTCCATAGCGGGGGGGTGGAAGATACGCAGTATTTT. Its protein is CASSFHSGGVEDTQYF.

The chain joins TRBV4-2 to TRBJ2-7, with TRBD2 matching 9 bases. The CDR3 loop spans 18 amino acids. Germline CDR1 is LGHNA and CDR2 is YNFKEQ. After removal of 0 bases from V and 3 bases from J, the junction contained 12 bases not matched to a gene. The CDR3 coding sequence is TGTGCCAGCAGCCAAGAGCCAATTAAGCGGGGGGAATTCTACGAGCAGTACTTC. This sequence encodes CASSQEPIKRGEFYEQYF.

The chain couples TRBV5-1 to TRBJ2-1; 16 bases are shared with TRBD2. The CDR3 runs to 17 residues. Germline loops: CDR1 SGHRS, CDR2 YFSETQ. Trimming took 4 bases from V and 3 from J; bases not matched to a gene: 4. The CDR3 here is CASSTGTSGGDYNEQFF. CDR3 coding DNA: TGCGCCAGCAGCACCGGGACTAGCGGGGGGGACTACAATGAGCAGTTCTTC.

The gene calls are TRBV15 and TRBJ2-5; 8 bases agree with TRBD2. The germline gives CDR1 LNHNV, CDR2 YYDKDF (reference sequence). The CDR3 spans 18 residues. The V and J ends lost 0 bases and 0 bases, in that order; junction bases with no gene match: 9. The CDR3 nucleotides read TGTGCCACCAGCAGAGATCAGATCGGGCGGGGGGACCAAGAGACCCAGTACTTC. It is translated as CATSRDQIGRGDQETQYF.

This clone is a singleton in its sample. This chain connects TRBV7-9 to TRBJ1-3, with no clear D. Trimming stripped 1 base from V and 5 bases from J, with 0 bases between. The germline CDR1 and CDR2 sequences are SEHNR and FQNEAQ (reference sequence). This CDR3 is built from 11 residues. The CDR3 bases are TGTGCCAGCAGCTTAGGAAACACCATATATTTT. Protein product: CASSLGNTIYF.